This T cell receptor (beta chain) is drawn from a study of TIL therapy for anti-PD-1-resistant metastatic lung cancer. Across the study: Tumors had a median PD-L1 proportion score of approximately 5.5%. A few tumors were EGFR-mutant and two were ALK-rearranged.

The libraries were made with immunoSEQ v3. TCRdb's copy holds only in-frame clones and misses some; the assay was immunoSEQ multiplex PCR. Among about 4,800 clones listed, roughly 64% were seen once. The CDR3 sequence is 15 residues long. Germline CDR1 reads PRHDT; CDR2 reads FYEKMQ (reference sequence). V shed 2 bases and J 8 bases; nucleotides not matched to a gene: 8. Stated time point: pre-treatment sample, taken before nivolumab and TIL therapy. The tumor samples were excised metastases, mostly pleural nodules or supraclavicular lymph nodes. Tumor harvest preceded PD-1/PD-L1 blockade, followed by nivolumab treatment.

Sample: tumor tissue, taken at baseline. The V call is TRBV13, the J call TRBJ2-1; the match to TRBD1 covers 8 bases. The receptor's source is a man aged 65 to 85 with non-small cell lung cancer. The CDR3 region has the DNA TGTGCCAGCAGCTTAAGGACAGGGTATAGCGATGAGCAGTTCTTC. Protein product: CASSLRTGYSDEQFF. The variable domain in full, with the rest retrieved from reference TRBV13 and TRBJ2-1, is AAGVIQSPRHLIKEKRETATLKCYPIPRHDTVYWYQQGPGQDPQFLISFYEKMQSDKGSIPDRFSAQQFSDYHSELNMSSLELGDSALYFCASSLRTGYSDEQFFGPGTRLTVL.